These 31 T cell receptor beta chains originate from one sample sequenced in a study of early T cells in non-severe SARS-CoV-2 infection. MiXCR, applied by TCRdb to the 5' RACE reads, yields one record per CDR3 protein. Among some 66,000 distinct CDR3 sequences listed, approximately 13% were seen once. Sequencing was performed on whole blood. The receptors here all came from an adult who was a healthcare worker with PCR-confirmed SARS-CoV-2 infection or an uninfected control (not recorded which).

This clonotype was detected ten times or more. The chain has TRBV6-1 and TRBJ1-5; 11 bases agree with TRBD1. CDR1 MNHNS and CDR2 SASEGT come from the germline V gene. Trimming at V came to 2 bases and at J to 4 bases, leaving 4 bases not matched to a gene. The CDR3 runs 16 residues. CDR3 sequence: CASSERTGGLNQPQHF. The CDR3 nucleotides read TGTGCCAGCAGTGAAAGGACAGGGGGCCTGAATCAGCCCCAGCATTTT.

This clonotype was observed a few times. The V gene is TRBV28, the J gene TRBJ2-7; D remains ambiguous. Germline V gene sequence: CDR1 MDHEN, CDR2 SYDVKM. The V end was cut by 7 bases, the J end by 0 bases, with 1 base between. CDR3 size: 10 residues. This chain's CDR3 is CASISYEQYF. The CDR3, as DNA: TGTGCCAGCATCTCCTACGAGCAGTACTTC. The variable domain in full, with the rest retrieved from reference TRBV28 and TRBJ2-7, is DVKVTQSSRYLVKRTGEKVFLECVQDMDHENMFWYRQDPGLGLRLIYFSYDVKMKEKGDIPEGYSVSREKKERFSLILESASTNQTSMYLCASISYEQYFGPGTRLTVT.

This clonotype has a handful of counts. J is TRBJ1-2 and V is TRBV5-4; D not certain. Germline V CDR1 and CDR2: SGHNT, YYREEE (reference sequence). CDR3 length equals 15 residues. The germline V and J ends were trimmed by 0 bases and 0 bases, with 9 bases remaining between them. CDR3 nucleotides: TGTGCCAGCAGCTTGGCCTGGGAGACTAACTATGGCTACACCTTC. This codes for CASSLAWETNYGYTF. Complete variable domain (other parts from reference TRBV5-4 and TRBJ1-2): ETGVTQSPTHLIKTRGQQVTLRCSSQSGHNTVSWYQQALGQGPQFIFQYYREEENGRGNFPPRFSGLQFPNYSSELNVNALELDDSALYLCASSLAWETNYGYTFGSGTRLTVV.

Many counts were recorded for this clonotype. The chain uses TRBV12-3 or TRBV12-4 and TRBJ2-5, with D tentatively TRBD1 (6 bases). The CDR3 extends over 16 amino acids. The V gene lost 5 bases and the J gene lost 1 base, with 17 bases spanning the gap. In DNA, the CDR3 is TGTGCCAGCAGTCCCGCAAACAGGGTAGCCCAAGAGACCCAGTACTTC. It encodes CASSPANRVAQETQYF.

The gene calls are TRBV29-1 and TRBJ2-7; D is possibly TRBD1 (6 bases). The CDR3 loop spans 12 amino acids. The V end was cut by 1 base, the J end by 3 bases, with 7 bases between. Germline values: CDR1 SQVTM, CDR2 ANQGSEA. The CDR3 DNA reads as TGCAGCGTTGAAGGACAGGACTACGAGCAGTACTTC. Protein: CSVEGQDYEQYF.

In its sample, this clonotype was seen a few times. This sequence joins TRBV5-1 and TRBJ2-2; TRBD1 aligns across 7 bases. The CDR3 is made up of 17 amino acids. From germline, CDR1 is SGHRS and CDR2 YFSETQ. The trim removed 2 bases at V and 5 bases at J, leaving 12 bases unmatched. In DNA form, the CDR3 reads TGCGCCAGCAGCTTTTCCCGGGACAGAAATTTTACCGGGGAGCTGTTTTTT. Its translation: CASSFSRDRNFTGELFF.

This clonotype has a count of ten or more. This chain connects TRBV7-2 to TRBJ1-1; D not resolved. The V end was cut by 3 bases, the J end by 0 bases, with 5 bases between. Germline assignment: CDR1 SGHTA and CDR2 FQGNSA. This CDR3 region has 13 residues. The CDR3: CASSLRLNTEAFF. The CDR3 DNA reads as TGTGCCAGCAGCTTGCGATTGAACACTGAAGCTTTCTTT.

This chain links TRBV7-9 with TRBJ1-2, with D uncertain. CDR1 and CDR2 from the germline V gene are SEHNR and FQNEAQ (reference sequence). V dropped 2 bases and J dropped 4 bases, with 5 bases sitting between them. This CDR3 region has 12 residues. CDR3 sequence: CASSLLIYGYTF. The CDR3, as DNA: TGTGCCAGCAGCTTACTGATCTATGGCTACACCTTC.

The chain carries TRBV20-1 and TRBJ2-5; D is unresolved. Between the trimmed V and J ends, which lost 6 bases and 5 bases, there was a span of 13 bases. The CDR3 has 12 amino acids. Germline loops: CDR1 DFQATT, CDR2 SNEGSKA (reference sequence). The CDR3 coding sequence is TGCAGTGCGACGAGCGTGGGTGAGACCCAGTACTTC. Translation gives CSATSVGETQYF.

This clonotype occurred many times. The chain joins TRBV5-1 to TRBJ2-1; TRBD2 matches at 8 bases. This CDR3 contains 15 residues. Germline values: CDR1 SGHRS, CDR2 YFSETQ. V was clipped by 4 bases and J by 10 bases; unmatched bases: 13. DNA for the CDR3: TGCGCCAGCAGCGTACTACTAGCGGAGCGGGGGGAGCAGTTCTTC. It specifies CASSVLLAERGEQFF.

Of note for this clonotype: This may be a read error, as it is one base from a much larger clone. V is TRBV4-2 and J is TRBJ2-7; D is possibly TRBD1 or TRBD2 (6 bases each). The ends were cut back, 6 bases at V and 7 bases at J, with 25 bases in the middle. CDR1 is LGHNA, CDR2 YNFKEQ, per germline. This CDR3 contains 16 residues. This chain's CDR3 is CASRPGLTGALVEQYF. The CDR3 DNA reads as TGTGCCAGCAGACCTGGCCTTACGGGGGCCCTAGTGGAGCAGTACTTC.

This clonotype was observed at least ten times. This rearrangement joins TRBV6-6 to TRBJ1-1; a weak D match, TRBD1 (5 bases). The CDR3 runs to 13 residues. Trimming stripped 6 bases from V and 6 bases from J, with 14 bases between. Germline V gene sequence: CDR1 MNHNY, CDR2 SVGAGI (reference sequence). The CDR3 protein is CASSPLGQSEAFF. The CDR3, as DNA: TGTGCCAGCAGCCCACTGGGGCAGTCTGAAGCTTTCTTT.

This clonotype appeared a few times. This sequence joins TRBV10-3 and TRBJ2-1; TRBD1 agrees at 10 bases. Germline CDR1 ENHRY, CDR2 SYGVKD. Losses at the gene ends were 4 bases for V and 5 bases for J; bases not matched to a gene: 11. The CDR3 extends over 17 amino acids. CDR3 amino acids: CAISAAHPGTGDNEQFF. In DNA form, the CDR3 reads TGTGCCATCAGTGCCGCACACCCCGGGACAGGGGACAATGAGCAGTTCTTC.

This clonotype has at least ten counts. The chain's CDR3 is CASSWGGEHSEQYF. In DNA, the CDR3 is TGTGCCAGCAGCTGGGGGGGGGAGCACAGCGAGCAGTACTTC. This chain joins TRBV7-8 and TRBJ2-7; 7 bases are shared with TRBD2. The J segment lost 6 bases and the V segment lost 4 bases, leaving 9 bases of the junction unmatched. CDR1 SGHVS and CDR2 FQNEAQ come from the germline V gene. This CDR3 has 14 residues.

The chain carries TRBV15 and TRBJ2-1, with TRBD1 identical over 7 bases. Germline loops: CDR1 LNHNV, CDR2 YYDKDF (reference sequence). Trimming cost V 5 bases and J 3 bases; bases outside gene matches: 1. The CDR3 is 13 amino acids. The CDR3 DNA reads TGTGCCACCAGCGGGGACAGCTACAATGAGCAGTTCTTC. Its translation is CATSGDSYNEQFF.

This clonotype has just a few counts. This chain uses TRBV6-1 with TRBJ2-7; 8 bases are shared with TRBD2. V trimming: 4 bases; J trimming: 9 bases; junction bases outside the gene matches: 11. Germline V gene data show CDR1 as MNHNS and CDR2 as SASEGT. This CDR3 has 14 residues. The CDR3 nucleotides read TGTGCCAGCAGTGCCCTGACTAGCGCCTCGGGGCAGTACTTC. Protein product: CASSALTSASGQYF.

There are many counts of this clonotype. This chain connects TRBV19 to TRBJ2-7; D is unresolved. Trimming shortened V by 3 bases and J by 0 bases, and 9 bases separated the two germline ends. Germline CDR1 reads LNHDA; CDR2 reads SQIVND (reference sequence). There are 14 residues in the CDR3. CDR3 coding DNA: TGTGCCAGTAGTATGAGTGGTAGCTCCTACGAGCAGTACTTC. Translated: CASSMSGSSYEQYF.

This clonotype was recorded at least ten times. The gene calls are TRBV7-6 and TRBJ2-7; D remains unclear. Germline assignment: CDR1 SGHVS and CDR2 FNYEAQ. The CDR3 loop spans 14 amino acids. V lost 0 bases to trimming and J lost 1 base, with 7 bases between them. CDR3 DNA: TGTGCCAGCAGCTTAGCTTTTACGTCCTACGAGCAGTACTTC. It translates to CASSLAFTSYEQYF.

This clonotype came up many times. J is TRBJ2-6 and V is TRBV4-2; no reliable D call. Looked up from germline, CDR1 is LGHNA and CDR2 is YNFKEQ. V gave up 0 bases and J gave up 5 bases, with 8 bases separating them. The CDR3 runs to 15 residues. The CDR3 loop is CASSQDSSWANVLTF. The CDR3 coding sequence is TGTGCCAGCAGCCAAGACTCATCCTGGGCCAACGTCCTGACTTTC.

Many counts were recorded for this clonotype. The chain is built from TRBV7-9 and TRBJ2-1, with D perhaps being TRBD1 or TRBD2 (5 bases each). Trimming shortened V by 5 bases and J by 10 bases, and 27 bases separated the two germline ends. Germline V lookup: CDR1 SEHNR, CDR2 FQNEAQ (reference sequence). There are 17 residues in the CDR3. The CDR3 loop is CASSPPPRPGPPGEQFF. The CDR3 nucleotides read TGTGCCAGCAGCCCCCCGCCCCGACCGGGACCGCCAGGCGAGCAGTTCTTC.

This clonotype was detected ten times or more. The chain employs TRBV29-1 and TRBJ2-5, with D perhaps assigned TRBD1 or TRBD2 (5 bases each). The CDR3 loop spans 14 amino acids. CDR1 and CDR2 from the germline V gene are SQVTM and ANQGSEA. Between the trimmed V and J ends, which lost 4 bases and 0 bases, there was a span of 12 bases. This CDR3 reads CSVAPGQYQETQYF. The CDR3 DNA follows: TGCAGCGTTGCTCCGGGGCAGTACCAAGAGACCCAGTACTTC.

This clonotype was observed at least ten times. This chain joins TRBV25-1 and TRBJ1-6; a weak D match, TRBD1 (5 bases). CDR1 and CDR2 from the germline V gene are MGHDK and SYGVNS. The CDR3 sequence is 13 residues long. V was pared by 2 bases and J by 7 bases, with 6 bases between. CDR3 sequence: CASSEQGNSPLHF. The CDR3 region has the DNA TGTGCCAGCAGTGAACAGGGAAATTCACCCCTCCACTTT.

This clonotype was seen many times. This sequence joins TRBV6-1 and TRBJ1-5; 7 bases align to TRBD1. The germline V gene has CDR1 MNHNS and CDR2 SASEGT. The ends lost 6 bases at V and 4 bases at J; junction bases unmatched: 9. The CDR3 totals 15 residues. This CDR3 is CASRITGVINQPQHF. The CDR3 DNA reads TGTGCCAGCAGAATCACAGGGGTGATTAATCAGCCCCAGCATTTT.

The table lists this clonotype with many counts. The chain employs TRBV29-1 and TRBJ2-7; D is ambiguous. Trimming took 4 bases from V and 2 from J, leaving 9 bases between them. The CDR3 sequence is 12 residues long. Germline CDR1 reads SQVTM; CDR2 reads ANQGSEA. The CDR3 spells CSVVGDPYEQYF. In DNA form, the CDR3 reads TGCAGCGTTGTTGGGGATCCCTACGAGCAGTACTTC.

This clonotype was found a few times. At one of its ends the junction is not consistent with the germline gene, which may arise from a read error. The V and J genes are TRBV12-3 or TRBV12-4 and TRBJ1-3; D is uncertain. The CDR3 is 14 residues long. CDR3 bases: TGTGCCAGCAGCCGGCGAGCGTCTGAAAACACCATATATTTT. Its protein product is CASSRRASENTIYF.

This clonotype was seen repeatedly, ten times or more. This rearrangement joins TRBV4-2 to TRBJ2-3, with D perhaps TRBD2 (6 bases). CDR1 LGHNA and CDR2 YNFKEQ come from the germline V gene. The length of the CDR3 is 14 residues. Trimming left V 0 bases short and J 10 bases short, with 14 bases between. The CDR3 region is CASSQDPSGSPQYF. CDR3 nucleotide sequence: TGTGCCAGCAGCCAAGATCCCTCCGGGAGTCCGCAGTATTTT.

V usage is TRBV11-2 and J usage is TRBJ2-3, with 9 bases fitting TRBD1. The V and J ends lost 6 bases and 4 bases, in that order; junction bases with no gene match: 5. CDR3 length: 14 amino acids. In germline, CDR1 is SGHAT, CDR2 FQNNGV. CDR3 in amino acids: CASSRTGVADTQYF. The CDR3 DNA reads TGTGCCAGCAGTCGGACAGGGGTCGCAGATACGCAGTATTTT.

This clonotype was recorded at least ten times. This chain joins TRBV20-1 and TRBJ1-5; D gene unclear. The CDR3 is 13 residues long. V was shortened by 5 bases and J by 6 bases, with 14 bases between the two germline ends. Germline-derived CDR1 and CDR2 are DFQATT and SNEGSKA (reference sequence). The CDR3 region has the DNA TGCAGTGCTCGTGATGGGTCGCGTCAGCCCCAGCATTTT. It is translated as CSARDGSRQPQHF.

This rearrangement joins TRBV28 to TRBJ2-2; 7 bases are a match to TRBD2. Per the germline V gene, CDR1 is MDHEN and CDR2 is SYDVKM. The V segment lost 9 bases and the J segment 8 bases; nucleotides outside the gene matches: 6. This CDR3 is built from 12 residues. CDR3 DNA: TGTGCCAGTTCCGGGGGGTCAGGGGAGCTGTTTTTT. It specifies CASSGGSGELFF.

This clonotype was counted a few times. The V and J genes are TRBV29-1 and TRBJ1-3, with no clear D. This CDR3 has 14 amino acids. V was clipped by 3 bases and J by 0 bases, with 9 bases between them. Germline V gene data show CDR1 as SQVTM and CDR2 as ANQGSEA. The CDR3 DNA is TGCAGCGTTGACCGGAGACTCTCTGGAAACACCATATATTTT. It specifies CSVDRRLSGNTIYF.

The sample holds many counts of this clonotype. This chain connects TRBV5-5 to TRBJ1-6; D unclear. From germline, CDR1 is SGHKS and CDR2 YYEKEE (reference sequence). This CDR3 spans 14 amino acids. Trimming cost V 4 bases and J 9 bases, with 14 bases left between them. The CDR3 region is CASSLDAGRSPLHF. CDR3 bases: TGTGCCAGCAGCCTGGATGCAGGTCGTTCACCCCTCCACTTT.